A single sample gave rise to the 9 T cell receptor beta chains below, sequenced in a study of blood T cell repertoires in COVID-19. Method: immunoSEQ multiplex PCR; TCRdb's copy keeps in-frame clones and lacks some. The sample consists of tens of thousands of clones, roughly four fifths of them appearing once. Sequenced input: peripheral blood. The receptors here all came from a human donor in a cohort sampled during active COVID-19.

This clone has a single count. V usage is TRBV3-1 (or the pseudogene TRBV3-2) and J usage is TRBJ2-3; TRBD2 aligns across 8 bases. Germline CDR1 LGHDT, CDR2 YNNKEL (reference sequence). This CDR3 is 14 amino acids long. V lost 6 bases to trimming and J lost 3 bases; unmatched junction nucleotides: 5. The DNA of the CDR3 is TGTGCCAGCAGTAATCCTAGCGGGACAGATACGCAGTATTTT. Translation gives CASSNPSGTDTQYF.

This clone appeared a single time. The chain is built from TRBV6-5 and TRBJ2-5; TRBD2 agrees at 10 bases. Unmatched junction bases numbered 3, after V lost 0 bases and J lost 2 bases. This CDR3 has 16 amino acids. Germline-derived CDR1 and CDR2 are MNHEY and SVGAGI. CDR3 coding DNA: TGTGCCAGCAGTTACTCGGCTAGCGGGGGTCAAGAGACCCAGTACTTC. Amino acids: CASSYSASGGQETQYF.

The V call is TRBV5-4, the J call TRBJ1-1; tentatively, D is TRBD1 (5 bases). V gave up 6 bases and J gave up 6 bases, with 21 bases separating them. The CDR3 sequence is 15 residues long. Germline V gives CDR1 SGHNT, CDR2 YYREEE (reference sequence). The CDR3 sequence is CASTFLSSGIAEAFF. The CDR3 region has the DNA TGTGCCAGCACCTTCCTTTCGTCAGGGATCGCTGAAGCTTTCTTT.

The chain employs TRBV9 and TRBJ2-1, with 9 bases fitting TRBD2. The J segment lost 6 bases and the V segment lost 2 bases, leaving 3 bases of the junction unmatched. This CDR3 is 14 amino acids long. Germline CDR1 and CDR2: SGDLS and YYNGEE. As DNA, the CDR3 is TGTGCCAGCAGCGTCGGGACTAGCTTCAATGAGCAGTTCTTC. This gives the protein CASSVGTSFNEQFF.

This chain uses TRBV4-1 with TRBJ2-6, with a tentative D call TRBD1 (5 bases). Deletions cut 0 bases from V and 9 bases from J, with 15 bases between. This CDR3 contains 16 residues. Germline V gene data show CDR1 as MGHRA and CDR2 as YSYEKL. The CDR3 DNA is TGCGCCAGCAGCCAAGATTCGGCAGGGATCTACAACGTCCTGACTTTC. Its translation: CASSQDSAGIYNVLTF.

This clone occurred many times. The V gene is TRBV9, the J gene TRBJ1-2; 10 bases fit TRBD1. Germline V gene lookup returns CDR1 SGDLS and CDR2 YYNGEE. This CDR3 is 15 amino acids long. The V gene end was trimmed by 1 base and the J gene end by 4 bases; junction bases not matched to a gene: 4. The CDR3 DNA reads as TGTGCCAGCAGCGTACGGACAGGGGGAAGCTATGGCTACACCTTC. It is translated as CASSVRTGGSYGYTF.

The CDR3 is CASSPHGGTEAFF. CDR3 DNA: TGTGCCAGTAGTCCCCACGGAGGGACTGAAGCTTTCTTT. The J gene is TRBJ1-1, the V gene TRBV19; D not resolved. The germline CDR1 and CDR2 sequences are LNHDA and SQIVND (reference sequence). V lost 5 bases, J lost 5 bases, and 12 bases lay in between. There are 13 residues in the CDR3.

The genes are TRBV19 and TRBJ2-2; TRBD1 aligns across 7 bases. This CDR3 region has 14 residues. J was trimmed by 6 bases and V by 4 bases; bases with no gene match: 5. In germline, CDR1 is LNHDA, CDR2 SQIVND (reference sequence). The CDR3 spells CASSKRGPAGELFF. In DNA, the CDR3 is TGTGCCAGTAGTAAAAGGGGGCCGGCCGGGGAGCTGTTTTTT.

This rearrangement joins TRBV10-1 to TRBJ2-3, with TRBD2 matching 8 bases. V trimming: 3 bases; J trimming: 0 bases; junction bases outside the gene matches: 2. The CDR3 has 15 amino acids. The germline CDR1 and CDR2 sequences are WNHNN and SYGVQD (reference sequence). CDR3 protein: CASSDRGGSTDTQYF. The CDR3, as DNA: TGCGCCAGCAGTGATCGGGGGGGTAGCACAGATACGCAGTATTTT.